Each of the 26 T cell receptor beta chains below was sequenced from the same sample in a study of blood T cell repertoires in COVID-19. Measured with immunoSEQ multiplex PCR; TCRdb has only the in-frame clones, and not every one. The sample consists of some 100,000 clones, approximately 86% of them appearing once. Sequences were obtained from PBMCs or T cells enriched from blood (not recorded which). Every receptor here comes from a woman aged 45-65 years who had recovered from COVID-19.

The J gene is TRBJ2-5, the V gene TRBV10-2; 10 bases are a match to TRBD2. This CDR3 has 15 amino acids. Germline V CDR1 and CDR2: WSHSY, SAAADI. J was trimmed by 4 bases and V by 6 bases; bases with no gene match: 8. The DNA for the CDR3 is TGCGCCAGCAGGACAACCAGGACTAGCGGAGAGACCCAGTACTTC. Protein: CASRTTRTSGETQYF.

This chain uses TRBV30 with TRBJ1-5, with 7 bases that match TRBD1. Germline lookup yields CDR1 GTSNPN and CDR2 SVGIG (reference sequence). V shed 1 base, J shed 5 bases, and the junction held 8 bases outside the gene matches. This CDR3 region has 15 residues. CDR3 coding DNA: TGTGCCTGGAGTGCCGGGCAGGGGGGCTATCAGCCCCAGCATTTT. This translates into CAWSAGQGGYQPQHF.

As regards this clone: The identical CDR3 is also encoded by other nucleotide sequences in the sample. The chain uses TRBV7-2 and TRBJ1-2; TRBD1 agrees at 7 bases. CDR1 and CDR2 from the germline V gene are SGHTA and FQGNSA. The length of the CDR3 is 14 residues. The ends lost 1 base at V and 4 bases at J; junction bases unmatched: 3. CDR3 DNA: TGTGCCAGCAGCTTAGACAGGGGATCCTATGGCTACACCTTC. It is translated as CASSLDRGSYGYTF.

In DNA form, the CDR3 reads TGTGCCAGCATCAATGGGGACAGGGGGCCCTATGAGCAGTTCTTC. It is translated as CASINGDRGPYEQFF. The V gene is TRBV6-5, the J gene TRBJ2-1; 12 nucleotides align to TRBD1. The CDR3 loop spans 15 amino acids. The germline V gene has CDR1 MNHEY and CDR2 SVGAGI. J lost 8 bases, V lost 7 bases, and 9 bases had no gene match.

The chain combines TRBV5-1 with TRBJ2-3; 7 bases match TRBD2. Germline V gene data show CDR1 as SGHRS and CDR2 as YFSETQ. This CDR3 is 16 amino acids long. With V trimmed by 4 bases and J by 3 bases, 11 bases remained unmatched. The CDR3 sequence: CASSPLRGTGTDTQYF. CDR3 nucleotide sequence: TGCGCCAGCAGCCCTTTGCGGGGGACCGGAACAGATACGCAGTATTTT.

The chain joins TRBV2 to TRBJ1-5; D remains ambiguous. Germline V gene lookup returns CDR1 SNHLY and CDR2 FYNNEI. The CDR3 totals 13 residues. V was trimmed by 6 bases and J by 6 bases, leaving 12 bases between them. CDR3 sequence (DNA): TGTGCCAGCAGGAGGGCGGCGGGTCAGCCCCAGCATTTT. It encodes CASRRAAGQPQHF. Full variable domain (missing parts from reference TRBV2 and TRBJ1-5): EPEVTQTPSHQVTQMGQEVILRCVPISNHLYFYWYRQILGQKVEFLVSFYNNEISEKSEIFDDQFSVERPDGSNFTLKIRSTKLEDSAMYFCASRRAAGQPQHFGDGTRLSIL.

The rearrangement links TRBV5-8 to TRBJ2-1, with D possibly being TRBD2 (5 bases). This CDR3 comprises 15 residues. The V end was cut by 4 bases, the J end by 9 bases, with 20 bases between. CDR1 is SGHTS and CDR2 is YDEGEE in the germline V gene. The CDR3 DNA follows: TGTGCCAGCAGCCTCTTCCGGGGTGAGCTAATTGAGCAGTTCTTC. It is translated as CASSLFRGELIEQFF. Looking up the rest from reference TRBV5-8 and TRBJ2-1 gives the full variable domain: EAGVTQSPTHLIKTRGQQATLRCSPISGHTSVYWYQQALGLGLQFLLWYDEGEERNRGNFPPRFSGRQFPNYSSELNVNALELEDSALYLCASSLFRGELIEQFFGPGTRLTVL.

Only one count was recorded for this clone. J is TRBJ1-5 and V is TRBV29-1, with 10 bases matching TRBD1. The germline V gene encodes CDR1 SQVTM and CDR2 ANQGSEA. The CDR3 length is 16 residues. V was pared by 7 bases and J by 2 bases, with 11 bases of the junction left unmatched. CDR3 DNA: TGCAGCGCCATAAGTACCGGGACAGGGGGCAATCAGCCCCAGCATTTT. Its protein product is CSAISTGTGGNQPQHF.

This chain links TRBV18 with TRBJ2-7; 7 nucleotides agree with TRBD1. Germline V gene sequence: CDR1 KGHSH, CDR2 LQKENI. CDR3 length equals 16 residues. The J segment lost 1 base and the V segment lost 3 bases, leaving 9 bases of the junction unmatched. Here the CDR3 reads CASSPIGGSASYEQYF. The CDR3 region has the DNA TGTGCCAGCTCACCCATAGGGGGCAGCGCTTCCTACGAGCAGTACTTC.

The chain joins TRBV28 to TRBJ2-3, with TRBD1 identical over 9 bases. The CDR3 contains 19 residues. In germline, CDR1 is MDHEN, CDR2 SYDVKM. V gave up 3 bases and J gave up 2 bases; unmatched junction bases: 15. CDR3 residues: CASSFNRGLLSTSTDTQYF. The DNA for the CDR3 is TGTGCCAGCAGTTTCAACAGGGGGCTCCTATCTACCTCCACAGATACGCAGTATTTT.

This clone was detected once. A read error may explain this, as a much larger clone is one base away. This rearrangement joins TRBV3-1 (or the pseudogene TRBV3-2) to TRBJ1-3; D gene ambiguous. Germline-derived CDR1 and CDR2 are LGHDT and YNNKEL (reference sequence). Deletions cut 4 bases from V and 2 bases from J, with 9 bases between. The CDR3 covers 14 residues. CDR3 sequence: CASSRPRTGNTIYF. The CDR3 DNA follows: TGTGCCAGCAGCCGTCCTAGGACTGGAAACACCATATATTTT.

The chain combines TRBV7-6 with TRBJ2-7; 10 positions match TRBD2. Germline CDR1 and CDR2: SGHVS and FNYEAQ. With 2 bases clipped from V and 5 bases from J, the junction kept 3 bases outside the gene matches. The CDR3 runs 14 residues. In DNA form, the CDR3 reads TGTGCCAGCAGCTTATTGCTAGCGGGGGACGAGCAGTACTTC. As protein: CASSLLLAGDEQYF.

This clone came up once. The chain has TRBV19 and TRBJ2-1; 14 nucleotides match TRBD2. Germline V gene data show CDR1 as LNHDA and CDR2 as SQIVND (reference sequence). Unmatched junction bases numbered 6, after V lost 5 bases and J lost 6 bases. This CDR3 spans 16 amino acids. The CDR3 DNA follows: TGTGCCAGTAGTGCGGCGGGACTAGCGGGAGTCAATGAGCAGTTCTTC. It encodes CASSAAGLAGVNEQFF.

The chain carries TRBV12-2 and TRBJ1-4; the table's D call of TRBD1 was not tested on the DNA. TRBV12-2 is noted as a pseudogene. This CDR3 spans 18 amino acids. The CDR3 nucleotides read TGTGCAAGTCGCTTAGGGACCGGGACAGGGGGTGCTAATGAAAAACTGTTTTTT. Protein sequence: CASRLGTGTGGANEKLFF.

The rearrangement joins TRBV7-6 to TRBJ2-1; 9 positions agree with TRBD2. CDR1 and CDR2 (germline): SGHVS, FNYEAQ. Trimming cost V 1 base and J 7 bases; bases outside gene matches: 11. This CDR3 comprises 17 residues. The CDR3 sequence is CASSLVAVAGGPNEQFF. The CDR3 DNA reads TGTGCCAGCAGCTTAGTTGCAGTCGCGGGGGGGCCGAATGAGCAGTTCTTC.

This sequence joins TRBV2 and TRBJ1-3; D remains unclear. Germline lookup yields CDR1 SNHLY and CDR2 FYNNEI. V was clipped by 1 base and J by 0 bases, with 7 bases between them. The CDR3 covers 15 residues. Here the CDR3 DNA reads TGTGCCAGCAGTGAAGGGTCGGGCTCTGGAAACACCATATATTTT. Encoded protein: CASSEGSGSGNTIYF.

The chain links TRBV30 to TRBJ2-6; D unclear. The CDR3 loop spans 14 amino acids. Trimming removed 0 bases at V and 0 bases at J, with 3 bases between. Looked up from germline, CDR1 is GTSNPN and CDR2 is SVGIG (reference sequence). Here the CDR3 reads CAWSVASGANVLTF. The CDR3 DNA is TGTGCCTGGAGTGTAGCCTCTGGGGCCAACGTCCTGACTTTC.

This chain links TRBV28 with TRBJ2-1; D not certain. Germline lookup yields CDR1 MDHEN and CDR2 SYDVKM. V gave up 7 bases and J gave up 3 bases, with 16 bases separating them. The CDR3 runs to 15 residues. CDR3 sequence reads: CASTLRVVLYNEQFF. CDR3 DNA: TGTGCCAGCACCCTTCGGGTTGTACTCTACAATGAGCAGTTCTTC.

The genes are TRBV19 and TRBJ1-5, with 7 positions matching TRBD1. The CDR3 contains 13 residues. V trimming: 7 bases; J trimming: 3 bases; junction bases outside the gene matches: 3. The germline CDR1 and CDR2 sequences are LNHDA and SQIVND (reference sequence). The CDR3 is CASTGGPNQPQHF. The CDR3 DNA reads as TGTGCCAGTACAGGGGGGCCCAATCAGCCCCAGCATTTT.

The genes are TRBV30 and TRBJ2-7, with D tentatively TRBD2 (5 bases). The germline gives CDR1 GTSNPN, CDR2 SVGIG (reference sequence). V was trimmed by 5 bases and J by 2 bases, leaving 13 bases between them. The CDR3 is 13 residues long. The CDR3 sequence is CAWDKRAAYEQYF. The CDR3 DNA is TGTGCCTGGGACAAACGAGCGGCCTACGAGCAGTACTTC.

This rearrangement joins TRBV28 to TRBJ2-5; D not resolved. The ends were cut back, 3 bases at V and 1 base at J, with 9 bases in the middle. Per the germline V gene, CDR1 is MDHEN and CDR2 is SYDVKM. The CDR3 consists of 14 residues. CDR3 sequence: CASSFSWAQETQYF. The DNA for the CDR3 is TGTGCCAGCAGTTTCAGCTGGGCCCAAGAGACCCAGTACTTC.

The chain recombines TRBV27 with TRBJ2-5; 8 bases match TRBD2. With V trimmed by 5 bases and J by 2 bases, 7 bases remained unmatched. The CDR3 covers 15 residues. Germline assignment: CDR1 MNHEY and CDR2 SMNVEV (reference sequence). CDR3 amino acids: CASSARLAGQETQYF. In nucleotides, the CDR3 is TGTGCCAGCAGTGCTCGGTTAGCGGGGCAAGAGACCCAGTACTTC.

The rearrangement joins TRBV6-5 to TRBJ2-1; D is uncertain. Germline CDR1 is MNHEY and CDR2 is SVGAGI. Deletions cut 2 bases from V and 5 bases from J, with 7 bases between. The CDR3 sequence is 13 residues long. The DNA of the CDR3 is TGTGCCAGCAGTTACGGGCAACACAATGAGCAGTTCTTC. As protein: CASSYGQHNEQFF.

V is TRBV5-5 and J is TRBJ1-2, with D perhaps matching TRBD1 (6 bases). Germline V gene data show CDR1 as SGHKS and CDR2 as YYEKEE (reference sequence). V shed 1 base and J shed 6 bases, with 13 bases lying between them. This CDR3 is 14 amino acids long. As DNA, the CDR3 is TGTGCCAGCAGCTTGTCAGGGGAAAGGAATGGCTACACCTTC. It is translated as CASSLSGERNGYTF. The full variable domain, in which reference TRBV5-5 and TRBJ1-2 provide the parts outside the CDR3, is DAGVTQSPTHLIKTRGQQVTLRCSPISGHKSVSWYQQVLGQGPQFIFQYYEKEERGRGNFPDRFSARQFPNYSSELNVNALLLGDSALYLCASSLSGERNGYTFGSGTRLTVV.

The V and J genes are TRBV9 and TRBJ2-1; a weak D match, TRBD2 (6 bases). V was pared by 0 bases and J by 7 bases, with 14 bases between. The CDR3 loop spans 15 amino acids. The V gene's germline CDR1 is SGDLS and CDR2 YYNGEE. DNA for the CDR3: TGTGCCAGCAGCGTAGAGGGGCGGGGTGGGAATGAGCAGTTCTTC. Translated, it gives CASSVEGRGGNEQFF.

The chain joins TRBV5-4 to TRBJ2-2; the match to TRBD1 covers 9 bases. The ends lost 0 bases at V and 4 bases at J; junction bases unmatched: 4. The CDR3 extends over 16 amino acids. Germline loops: CDR1 SGHNT, CDR2 YYREEE (reference sequence). Here the CDR3 DNA reads TGTGCCAGCAGCTTGGTACAGGGGGCCTCCACCGGGGAGCTGTTTTTT. Translation gives CASSLVQGASTGELFF.